This TCR beta chain stems from a study of blood T cell repertoires in COVID-19. Trimming pared 3 bases from V and 4 bases from J, leaving 18 bases between. CDR1 and CDR2 (germline): SQVTM, ANQGSEA. This CDR3 is built from 15 residues. This table comes from immunoSEQ multiplex PCR, and its TCRdb copy is limited to in-frame clones, with some not included. The sample includes about 50,000 clones, around four fifths of them seen just once. This TCR was sampled from a human donor in a cohort sampled during active COVID-19. The chain couples TRBV29-1 to TRBJ1-2; D is perhaps TRBD1 (6 bases). The sequenced sample consisted of peripheral blood. For the CDR3, the DNA is TGCAGCGTTGAGGTCAGGGGAACGGGCGCCTATGGCTACACCTTC. Translating it yields CSVEVRGTGAYGYTF. The whole variable domain, filled in from reference TRBV29-1 and TRBJ1-2, reads SAVISQKPSRDICQRGTSLTIQCQVDSQVTMMFWYRQQPGQSLTLIATANQGSEATYESGFVIDKFPISRPNLTFSTLTVSNMSPEDSSIYLCSVEVRGTGAYGYTFGSGTRLTVV.